Reported below is one T cell receptor (beta chain). The data originate from a study of blood T cell repertoires in COVID-19. Study-level background: PBMCs, B-cell-depleted T cells, or T cells were the source of the cDNA or gDNA that made up the material.

Original methodology: Estimated nucleated cell counts came from reference gene primer amplification. TCRdb's copy holds only in-frame clones and misses some; the assay was immunoSEQ multiplex PCR. The D gene and trimming were derived from the DNA, and the V and J assignments and clone size from that table. The sample includes about 130,000 clones, more than 75% of them seen just once. The CDR3 extends over 15 amino acids. V lost 4 bases and J 5 bases, leaving 15 bases between the germline ends. Germline CDR1 SGDLS, CDR2 YYNGEE. The rearrangement uses TRBV9 and TRBJ2-2; D is perhaps TRBD1 (6 bases). The TCR was taken from a woman aged 45-65 years who had recovered from COVID-19. Sequenced input: peripheral blood. CDR3 bases: TGTGCCAGCAGCTTAGGACAGACCCCAACCGGGGAGCTGTTTTTT. Residues: CASSLGQTPTGELFF.